One sample yielded the 10 T cell receptor beta chains listed below, sequenced in a study of beta chain features in type 1 diabetes. Findings and caveats of the study: Type 1 diabetes patients had TCRB CDR3s that were shorter (moderately but significantly so) in all four CD4+ subsets.

No antigen is known for these receptors. The study reverse transcribed the entire isolated RNA, so it sequenced expressed TCRB transcripts. TCRdb's copy holds only in-frame clones and misses some; the assay was immunoSEQ multiplex PCR. The sample holds about 160,000 clones, 7% to 9% seen once. Specimen: central memory CD4+ T cells from blood. These receptors were taken from a man between 18 and 35 years old with type 1 diabetes.

The CDR3 spells CASSYGAGNSPLHF. For the CDR3, the DNA is TGTGCCAGCAGTTACGGGGCAGGGAATTCACCCCTCCACTTT. The chain combines TRBV6-5 with TRBJ1-6; D might be TRBD1 (5 bases). The V gene lost 2 bases and the J gene lost 7 bases, with 9 bases spanning the gap. This CDR3 region has 14 residues. Germline lookup yields CDR1 MNHEY and CDR2 SVGAGI.

There are a few counts of this clone. The chain employs TRBV7-2 and TRBJ2-5; D uncertain. The CDR3 runs 14 residues. Per germline, CDR1 SGHTA and CDR2 FQGNSA. Between the trimmed V and J ends, which lost 2 bases and 5 bases, there was a span of 12 bases. The CDR3 DNA reads TGTGCCAGCAGCTTAAGATATCAGGTGGAGACCCAGTACTTC. Protein product: CASSLRYQVETQYF.

This rearrangement joins TRBV7-9 to TRBJ1-2; D remains unclear. Trimming removed 3 bases from V and 2 bases from J, with 10 bases in between. The CDR3 covers 14 residues. The germline gives CDR1 SEHNR, CDR2 FQNEAQ (reference sequence). CDR3 loop: CASSLGSQNYGYTF. The CDR3 nucleotides are TGTGCCAGCAGCTTGGGCAGCCAAAACTATGGCTACACCTTC.

This clone was seen a handful of times. This chain joins TRBV2 and TRBJ2-7; perhaps TRBD1 as D (5 bases). The germline V gene has CDR1 SNHLY and CDR2 FYNNEI. The CDR3 is 14 residues long. The ends were cut back, 10 bases at V and 6 bases at J, with 22 bases in the middle. This CDR3 reads CATGKTETAVEQYF. In DNA form, the CDR3 reads TGTGCCACGGGCAAGACAGAAACCGCGGTCGAGCAGTACTTC. Looking up the rest from reference TRBV2 and TRBJ2-7 gives the full variable domain: EPEVTQTPSHQVTQMGQEVILRCVPISNHLYFYWYRQILGQKVEFLVSFYNNEISEKSEIFDDQFSVERPDGSNFTLKIRSTKLEDSAMYFCATGKTETAVEQYFGPGTRLTVT.

This clone has a handful of counts. V and J are TRBV18 and TRBJ1-6; no firm D call. Germline-derived CDR1 and CDR2 are KGHSH and LQKENI. V was trimmed by 8 bases and J by 0 bases, leaving 14 bases between them. This CDR3 contains 16 residues. The CDR3 reads CASTTTGNSYNSPLHF. The CDR3 DNA follows: TGTGCCAGCACCACCACCGGGAACTCCTATAATTCACCCCTCCACTTT.

This chain uses TRBV28 with TRBJ2-6; D is perhaps TRBD2 (6 bases). Germline CDR1 MDHEN, CDR2 SYDVKM. The CDR3 sequence is 15 residues long. The V gene lost 6 bases and the J gene lost 1 base, with 10 bases spanning the gap. The CDR3 reads CASRMAGSGANVLTF. Written as DNA, the CDR3 is TGTGCCAGCAGGATGGCGGGGTCTGGGGCCAACGTCCTGACTTTC.

V is TRBV4-2 and J is TRBJ2-7; 9 bases line up with TRBD2. J gave up 6 bases and V 0 bases, and 9 bases lay outside the gene matches. Germline V gene lookup returns CDR1 LGHNA and CDR2 YNFKEQ. This CDR3 contains 16 residues. CDR3 DNA sequence: TGTGCCAGCAGCCAAGATCTAAGGGGACTAGCCGGCGAGCAGTACTTC. Amino acids: CASSQDLRGLAGEQYF.

This clone has more than one count but fewer than ten. The chain carries TRBV12-2 and TRBJ2-5; TRBD2 was called by the table and not checked on the DNA. TRBV12-2 represents a pseudogene. The CDR3 totals 13 residues. CDR3 in amino acids: CATHRGGRETQYF. The CDR3 region has the DNA TGTGCAACCCACCGGGGAGGCCGAGAGACCCAGTACTTC.

The chain carries TRBV7-2 and TRBJ2-5; D possibly corresponds to TRBD2 (6 bases). The germline CDR1 and CDR2 sequences are SGHTA and FQGNSA. The CDR3 covers 14 residues. The V end lost 6 bases, the J end lost 7 bases, and 18 bases lay between the germline ends. As DNA, the CDR3 is TGTGCCAGCAGTCCCCCTCGGCCCGGGGGGACCCAGTACTTC. This gives the protein CASSPPRPGGTQYF.

There are a few counts of this clone. Here the CDR3 DNA reads TGTGCCAGCAGCTCGTTTACCGGGACAGGCGAAGAGACCCAGTACTTC. It yields the protein CASSSFTGTGEETQYF. V is TRBV7-9 and J is TRBJ2-5; TRBD1 matches at 8 bases. This CDR3 is built from 16 residues. Germline V gene sequence: CDR1 SEHNR, CDR2 FQNEAQ (reference sequence). The V segment lost 4 bases and the J segment 3 bases; nucleotides outside the gene matches: 10.